The rows below give T cell receptor beta chains drawn from one sample of a study of post-analysis software for immune sequencing data. TCRdb re-derived calls from the PCR reads in MiXCR, one entry per CDR3 protein. The top ten clones hold approximately 7.6% of a sample with roughly 400,000 distinct CDR3 sequences, 35% to 45% of them seen once. Sequenced: blood. Receptors were obtained from a girl aged 2-10 years with multiple sclerosis. CDR3s include the opening cysteine and the closing phenylalanine or tryptophan. A D gene is named only where the DNA matches it firmly. Size values are once, few and many counts, or a class for expanded clones, and some rows have none.

clone_size d_call j_call v_call cdr3_aa cdr3_nt
. TRBD2 TRBJ2-4 TRBV12-3/TRBV12-4 CASSLSSGRAKNIQYF TGTGCCAGCAGTTTGTCTAGCGGGAGGGCCAAAAACATTCAGTACTTC
. . TRBJ2-3 TRBV6-1 CASSEVARTSTDTQYF TGTGCCAGCAGTGAAGTCGCCAGAACTAGCACAGATACGCAGTATTTT
. TRBD2 TRBJ2-7 TRBV5-1 CASSKTSGRAGNEQYF TGCGCCAGCAGCAAGACTAGCGGGAGGGCCGGGAACGAGCAGTACTTC
few . TRBJ2-1 TRBV11-1 CASSPAETGWGYNEQFF TGTGCCAGCAGTCCAGCAGAGACAGGTTGGGGGTACAATGAGCAGTTCTTC
few TRBD1 TRBJ2-5 TRBV3-1 CASSQDRQGVGLETQYF TGTGCCAGCAGCCAAGATCGGCAGGGGGTCGGTTTAGAGACCCAGTACTTC
. . TRBJ2-3 TRBV28 CASSSSWDTQYF TGTGCCAGCAGTAGCTCTTGGGATACGCAGTATTTT
. . TRBJ2-5 TRBV27 CASSLYPGLETQYF TGTGCCAGCAGTTTATACCCAGGGTTGGAGACCCAGTACTTC
. . TRBJ2-5 TRBV11-2 CASSPRAEIETQYF TGTGCCAGCAGCCCAAGGGCGGAAATAGAGACCCAGTACTTC
. TRBD1 TRBJ2-7 TRBV6-6 CASSYPRTGFYEQYF TGTGCCAGCAGTTACCCCCGGACAGGCTTCTACGAGCAGTACTTC
. . TRBJ2-7 TRBV7-3 CASSLRRDGGDRSYEQYF TGTGCCAGCAGCTTAAGGAGGGATGGCGGAGATCGCTCCTACGAGCAGTACTTC
few TRBD2 TRBJ2-1 TRBV15 CATTGLADNEQFF TGTGCCACCACCGGACTAGCGGACAATGAGCAGTTCTTC
. TRBD2 TRBJ2-1 TRBV5-8 CASSLGDRTSGPYNEQFF TGTGCCAGCAGCTTGGGAGACAGGACTAGCGGCCCCTACAATGAGCAGTTCTTC
few TRBD1 TRBJ2-5 TRBV6-1 CASSKGTGARETQYF TGTGCCAGCAGCAAGGGAACAGGGGCTCGGGAGACCCAGTACTTC
. . TRBJ1-1 TRBV29-1 CSGTHTRAFF TGCAGCGGGACCCACACCCGCGCTTTCTTT
. . TRBJ2-1 TRBV5-5 CASSSPGHPSNEQFF TGTGCCAGCAGCTCGCCGGGACATCCGTCCAATGAGCAGTTCTTC
few . TRBJ2-2 TRBV6-5 CAIFKARTGNTGELFF TGTGCCATTTTTAAGGCGAGAACAGGGAACACCGGGGAGCTGTTTTTT
. TRBD1 TRBJ2-5 TRBV7-2 CASRTGAGGYSETQYF TGTGCCAGCAGAACTGGGGCAGGGGGATACTCAGAGACCCAGTACTTC
. . TRBJ2-7 TRBV25-1 CVSSKASYEQYF TGTGTCAGCAGTAAAGCATCCTACGAGCAGTACTTC
. TRBD1 TRBJ2-7 TRBV29-1 CSVGHTGTGKDEQYF TGCAGCGTAGGACACACCGGGACAGGTAAAGACGAGCAGTACTTC
. . TRBJ2-7 TRBV5-1 CASSLGEGVCEQYF TGCGCCAGCAGCTTGGGTGAAGGGGTGTGCGAGCAGTACTTC
. . TRBJ1-5 TRBV3-1 CASTPKGGYSNQPQHF TGTGCCAGCACTCCAAAGGGCGGCTATAGCAATCAGCCCCAGCATTTT
. . TRBJ1-5 TRBV6-6 CASSPNRRVTNQPQHF TGTGCCAGCAGTCCTAACCGCAGGGTCACAAATCAGCCCCAGCATTTT
. . TRBJ2-5 TRBV7-9 CASSQRGVVGQETQYF TGTGCCAGCAGCCAGAGGGGAGTAGTGGGCCAAGAGACCCAGTACTTC
. . TRBJ1-2 TRBV3-1 CASSQAPTNYGYTF TGTGCCAGCAGCCAAGCTCCCACTAACTATGGCTACACCTTC
. TRBD2 TRBJ2-3 TRBV27 CASRRSSGPQVDTQYF TGTGCCAGCAGAAGGTCTAGCGGTCCGCAGGTGGATACGCAGTATTTT
few TRBD2 TRBJ2-4 TRBV7-8 CASSRGTSGNIQYF TGTGCCAGCAGCCGCGGGACTAGCGGAAACATTCAGTACTTC
. . TRBJ1-5 TRBV19 CASSMDSFNQPQHF TGTGCCAGTAGTATGGACAGCTTTAATCAGCCCCAGCATTTT
. . TRBJ2-7 TRBV6-2/TRBV6-3 CASVSQRRVYEQYF TGTGCCAGCGTTTCGCAGCGGCGAGTTTACGAGCAGTACTTC
. . TRBJ2-5 TRBV4-1 CASSRSGGSQYF TGCGCCAGCAGCCGATCCGGGGGAAGCCAGTACTTC
many TRBD1 TRBJ1-2 TRBV6-6 CASTDRDNYGYTF TGTGCCAGCACGGACAGGGATAACTATGGCTACACCTTC
once . TRBJ1-1 TRBV3-1 CASSQLAGANTEAFF TGTGCCAGCAGCCAGTTGGCAGGGGCAAACACTGAAGCTTTCTTT
few . TRBJ1-1 TRBV7-6 CASSLTPNTEAFF TGTGCCAGCAGCTTGACACCGAACACTGAAGCTTTCTTT
. . TRBJ1-5 TRBV10-3 CAISRDEGSNQPQHF TGTGCCATCAGCCGGGACGAAGGAAGCAATCAGCCCCAGCATTTT
. . TRBJ2-3 TRBV28 CASSETSITDTQYF TGTGCCAGCAGTGAGACTAGTATCACAGATACGCAGTATTTT
. . TRBJ2-7 TRBV28 CASSLASRLGLEQYF TGTGCCAGCAGTTTAGCATCGCGGCTGGGGTTAGAGCAGTACTTC
. . TRBJ2-5 TRBV6-6 CASSPPTPGTPQETQYF TGTGCCAGCAGCCCCCCGACTCCGGGGACGCCCCAAGAGACCCAGTACTTC
. . TRBJ2-5 TRBV28 CASSLRTVQTQYF TGTGCCAGCAGTTTGCGGACGGTTCAGACCCAGTACTTC
. TRBD2 TRBJ2-5 TRBV7-2 CASRTGTSGGETQYF TGTGCCAGCAGAACCGGGACTAGTGGGGGCGAGACCCAGTACTTC
. . TRBJ2-3 TRBV6-2/TRBV6-3 CASSYSSDSTDTQYF TGTGCCAGCAGTTACAGCTCGGACAGCACAGATACGCAGTATTTT
few . TRBJ2-7 TRBV3-1 CASSQVNREQYF TGTGCCAGCAGCCAAGTCAACCGCGAGCAGTACTTC
. . TRBJ2-2 TRBV7-2 CASNAGTRNTGELFF TGTGCCAGCAACGCCGGGACGAGGAACACCGGGGAGCTGTTTTTT
. . TRBJ2-7 TRBV2 CASRGGDLIYEQYF TGTGCCAGCAGAGGGGGAGACCTGATCTACGAGCAGTACTTC
few . TRBJ2-5 TRBV7-9 CASSPDASQETQYF TGTGCCAGCAGCCCGGACGCCTCACAAGAGACCCAGTACTTC
few TRBD2 TRBJ2-1 TRBV7-8 CASSPSGLTLYNEQFF TGTGCCAGCAGCCCTAGCGGACTCACCCTCTACAATGAGCAGTTCTTC
. TRBD1 TRBJ2-5 TRBV7-9 CASSNLGQGIGYNQETQYF TGTGCCAGCAGCAATCTGGGACAGGGTATCGGCTATAACCAAGAGACCCAGTACTTC
. . TRBJ2-7 TRBV5-5 CASRPTTSYEQYF TGTGCCAGCAGGCCGACAACATCCTACGAGCAGTACTTC
. TRBD1 TRBJ1-1 TRBV10-3 CAISSPGQGKTEAFF TGTGCCATCAGTTCACCGGGACAGGGGAAAACTGAAGCTTTCTTT
. . TRBJ2-7 TRBV27 CAAGHNSYEQYF TGTGCCGCCGGGCACAACTCCTACGAGCAGTACTTC
. . TRBJ2-2 TRBV10-3 CAIGIQAPNTGELFF TGTGCCATCGGTATACAGGCTCCGAACACCGGGGAGCTGTTTTTT
. . TRBJ2-5 TRBV7-9 CASSSSLNAEETQYF TGTGCCAGCAGCTCATCCCTAAATGCTGAAGAGACCCAGTACTTC